One T cell receptor beta chain is described in this entry. The antigen is undetermined. Up to 500,000 reads were sequenced per sample. The assay was immunoSEQ multiplex PCR, and TCRdb's table has in-frame clones only and misses some. The top ten hold over 3% of the sample, which has roughly 45,000 clones, about 78% seen once. The data belong to a study of pediatric ulcerative colitis. During colonoscopy, one to two rectal pinch biopsies were collected. CDR3 length: 13 amino acids. Per the germline V gene, CDR1 is MNHNS and CDR2 is SASEGT. The V end lost 4 bases, the J end lost 9 bases, and 15 bases lay between the germline ends. General study points: Compared with controls, ulcerative colitis showed greater blood-rectum clone sharing. All ulcerative colitis patients, but no controls, carried a couple of rectal clonotypes. Clonal expansions reduced rectal repertoire diversity in acute severe colitis.

This chain connects TRBV6-1 to TRBJ1-1, with D possibly being TRBD1 (5 bases). The specimen sequenced was gut tissue. The receptor's source is a girl under 18 with moderate ulcerative colitis. The CDR3 sequence: CASSVGRAEQAFF. The DNA of the CDR3 is TGTGCCAGCAGTGTGGGCAGGGCTGAACAAGCTTTCTTT.